A selection of T cell receptor beta chains follows, all from one sample in a study of T cell changes during pregnancy in multiple sclerosis. Data came from immunoSEQ multiplex PCR; TCRdb stores just in-frame clones and leaves some out. The data contain about 51,000 clones, 93% of them singletons. Here the sequenced sample was peripheral blood, taken in the second trimester of pregnancy. The receptors originated from a female donor with multiple sclerosis, enrolled in a pregnancy study. The CDR3 runs from the conserved cysteine through the conserved F or W. The D gene is left open where the match is weak. The listing skips clone size in some rows; elsewhere it reads once, few, many or a size class.

j_call v_call d_call clone_size cdr3_nt cdr3_aa
TRBJ1-2 TRBV15 - - TGTGCCACCAGCAGAGATATCCCCTTCGGTCATGGCTACACCTTC CATSRDIPFGHGYTF
TRBJ1-2 TRBV6-5 - - TGTGCCAGCAGTTACTCGGAAGCAGGGAAGATTCGCTACACCTTC CASSYSEAGKIRYTF
TRBJ2-2 TRBV19 - once TGTGCCAGTAGCAGATTGCGGTTATCGGGCACCGGGGAGCTGTTTTTT CASSRLRLSGTGELFF
TRBJ2-1 TRBV9 - - TGTGCCAGCAGCGTAGAGGGACTCGTTTACAATGAGCAGTTCTTC CASSVEGLVYNEQFF
TRBJ2-2 TRBV2 - - TGTGCCAGTAGGACGGGGAGCACCGGGGAGCTGTTTTTT CASRTGSTGELFF
TRBJ1-4 TRBV6-6 - - TGTGCCAGCAGTACCCCGGACAGTTCTAATGAAAAACTGTTTTTT CASSTPDSSNEKLFF
TRBJ2-1 TRBV19 - - TGTGCCAGTAGTATAAATCAGGTTACCTACAATGAGCAGTTCTTC CASSINQVTYNEQFF
TRBJ1-1 TRBV4-3 - - TGCGCCAGCAGCCAAACTGGAGGTTCCGAAGCTTTCTTT CASSQTGGSEAFF
TRBJ1-2 TRBV28 - - TGTGCCAGCAGTACCGGGGGGTCCAGCTATGGCTACACCTTC CASSTGGSSYGYTF
TRBJ2-7 TRBV6-5 TRBD2 - TGTGCCAGCAGTTCTTACCGGGGGGCCTACGAGCAGTACTTC CASSSYRGAYEQYF
TRBJ1-1 TRBV28 - - TGTGCCAGCAGTTTTACACGGGGGGGTTTGAACACTGAAGCTTTCTTT CASSFTRGGLNTEAFF
TRBJ2-7 TRBV7-2 - - TGTGCCAGCAGCTTAGCGGGGCAGCGAGCCTACGAGCAGTACTTC CASSLAGQRAYEQYF
TRBJ2-1 TRBV10-2 TRBD2 - TGCGCCAGCAGTGAGTCAAGGTTGGGCGGGAGAATTTTCTTC CASSESRLGGRIFF
TRBJ1-4 TRBV14 TRBD1 - TGTGCCAGCAGCCAACAGGGGGCTTTCTATGAAAAACTGTTTTTT CASSQQGAFYEKLFF
TRBJ2-2 TRBV5-4 - few TGTGCCAGCAGCTTGGACATGCTGGGGGAGCTGTTTTTT CASSLDMLGELFF
TRBJ1-1 TRBV11-1 - - TGTGCCAGCAGCGCGGGACGGCAGAACACTGAAGCTTTCTTT CASSAGRQNTEAFF
TRBJ2-5 TRBV10-3 TRBD2 - TGTGCCATCAGCGAGGGGACTAGCGGGAATAAAGAGACCCAGTACTTC CAISEGTSGNKETQYF
TRBJ1-1 TRBV7-2 - - TGTGCCAGCAGCTTAGTGGAAGGGGCGCGTACTGAAGCTTTCTTT CASSLVEGARTEAFF
TRBJ2-1 TRBV19 - - TGTGCCAGTAGTATAAGTAGCGGTCTTTACAATGAGCAGTTCTTC CASSISSGLYNEQFF
TRBJ2-2 TRBV9 - - TGTGCCAGCAGCGTAGGGACAGTGAACACCGGGGAGCTGTTTTTT CASSVGTVNTGELFF
TRBJ2-3 TRBV9 - - TGTGCCAGCAGCGTATCGGCAGGGACACCCCTAACCACAGATACGCAGTATTTT CASSVSAGTPLTTDTQYF
TRBJ2-2 TRBV6-6 - - TGTGCCAGCAGTTACTCGGCGGGACGAAACACCGGGGAGCTGTTTTTT CASSYSAGRNTGELFF
TRBJ2-1 TRBV6-4 TRBD1 - TGTGCCAGCAGACTGACAGGGGGGGATGAGCAGTTCTTC CASRLTGGDEQFF
TRBJ2-7 TRBV18 TRBD2 - TGTGCCAGCTCTCCAATGAGCGGGAGGGCCTACGAGCAGTACTTC CASSPMSGRAYEQYF
TRBJ2-5 TRBV5-5 TRBD1 - TGTGCCAGCAGCGTGGGGACAGTTCGAGAGACCCAGTACTTC CASSVGTVRETQYF
TRBJ2-2 TRBV4-2 TRBD2 - TGTGCCAGCAGCCACCTGACTAGCGGAATCACCGGGGAGCTGTTTTTT CASSHLTSGITGELFF
TRBJ2-1 TRBV11-3 TRBD2 - TGTGCCAGCAGCTTAGCGGGAGGGCCCTACAATGAGCAGTTCTTC CASSLAGGPYNEQFF
TRBJ2-7 TRBV7-2 TRBD2 - TGTGCCAGCAGCTCCCGGGGCGGGAGGTTTTCCGAGCAGTACTTC CASSSRGGRFSEQYF
TRBJ1-1 TRBV29-1 - - TGCAGCGGAGGGCAGGTGGGCACTGAAGCTTTCTTT CSGGQVGTEAFF
TRBJ2-2 TRBV7-8 TRBD1 - TGTGCCAGCAGCCCCCGGGACAGGGGAAACACCGGGGAGCTGTTTTTT CASSPRDRGNTGELFF
TRBJ1-5 TRBV6-1 - - TGTGCCAGCAGCAGGGATTCCAATCAGCCCCAGCATTTT CASSRDSNQPQHF
TRBJ2-7 TRBV29-1 - - TGCAGCGTTGGGGAACAGGGTTACGAGCAGTACTTC CSVGEQGYEQYF
TRBJ2-5 TRBV10-3 TRBD2 - TGTGCCATCAGCTCTAGCGGGAGCGCTCCCCCCGGGACCCAGTACTTC CAISSSGSAPPGTQYF
TRBJ1-2 TRBV5-1 - - TGCGCCAGCAGTGGAGGTGTCGACTATGGCTACACCTTC CASSGGVDYGYTF
TRBJ2-1 TRBV6-5 - - TGTGCCAGCAGTCGTACAGGGCTTGAGCAGTTCTTC CASSRTGLEQFF
TRBJ2-4 TRBV13 TRBD1 - TGTGCCAGCAGCCGGACAGGGGCGTCCAAAAACATTCAGTACTTC CASSRTGASKNIQYF
TRBJ2-7 TRBV7-9 TRBD2 - TGTGCCAGCAGCCGGGGGGACTACGAGCAGTACTTC CASSRGDYEQYF
TRBJ2-3 TRBV5-4 - - TGTGCCAGCAGCTTGCCGGGAAGGGCGGGGAGCACAGATACGCAGTATTTT CASSLPGRAGSTDTQYF
TRBJ1-5 TRBV9 - - TGTGCCAGCAGCGGGGGAGGGGTAAATCAGCCCCAGCATTTT CASSGGGVNQPQHF
TRBJ2-7 TRBV9 - - TGTGCCAGCAGCGAAGGACGGGAGTATCGCTACGAGCAGTACTTC CASSEGREYRYEQYF
TRBJ1-1 TRBV6-1 TRBD1 once TGTGCCAGCAGTGGGACAGGAAGTACAGCTTTCTTT CASSGTGSTAFF
TRBJ2-4 TRBV30 - once TGTGCCTGGAGTGTTGGGCGGGTAGATATAGCCAAAAACATTCAGTACTTC CAWSVGRVDIAKNIQYF
TRBJ2-5 TRBV27 TRBD2 - TGTGCCAGCAGTTTTAGCGGGAAAGGAGAGACCCAGTACTTC CASSFSGKGETQYF